This T cell receptor (beta chain) was identified in a study of cytomegalovirus exposure and HLA in healthy donors. This CDR3 spans 16 amino acids. Between the trimmed V and J ends, which lost 11 bases and 3 bases, there was a span of 24 bases. The germline gives CDR1 SNHLY, CDR2 FYNNEI. The PCR contained 60 Vbeta and 13 Jbeta primers. Profiling relied on immunoSEQ multiplex PCR, and the TCRdb table lists in-frame clones only, not all of them. The sample includes fewer than 140,000 clones, 60% to 80% of them seen just once. Details on this clone: Its specificity is not known.

Study-wide points: V segments that were indistinguishable, TRBV6-2 and TRBV6-3 among them, were omitted from analysis. Certain sequence variants were highly shared and formed a cluster, and this cluster was likely a sequencing artifact. Most TCR sequences were uncommon, yet certain public TCRs appeared in many donors. In a later analysis, common viral pathogens appeared linked to several of the most significant clusters.

The TCR originated in a man aged 40-50 years in good health and CMV-seronegative. V and J are TRBV2 and TRBJ2-3, with a weak D call TRBD2 (7 bases). Sequencing input: PBMCs. The CDR3 protein is CAGKRDAGARTDTQYF. Written as DNA, the CDR3 is TGTGCCGGCAAGCGAGATGCGGGGGCCCGTACAGATACGCAGTATTTT.